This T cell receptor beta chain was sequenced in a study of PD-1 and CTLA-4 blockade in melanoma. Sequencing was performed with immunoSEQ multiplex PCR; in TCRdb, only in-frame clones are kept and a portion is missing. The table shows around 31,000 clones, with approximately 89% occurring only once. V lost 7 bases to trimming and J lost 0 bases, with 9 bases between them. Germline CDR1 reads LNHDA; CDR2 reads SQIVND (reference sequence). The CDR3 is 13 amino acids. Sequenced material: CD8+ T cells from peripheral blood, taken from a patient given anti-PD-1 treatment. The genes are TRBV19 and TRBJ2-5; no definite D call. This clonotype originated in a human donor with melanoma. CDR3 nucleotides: TGTGCCAGTAATGAGAGAAACCAAGAGACCCAGTACTTC. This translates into CASNERNQETQYF.